Following are 5 T cell receptor beta chains from one sample sequenced in a study of blood T cell repertoires in COVID-19. The assay was immunoSEQ multiplex PCR, and TCRdb's table has in-frame clones only and misses some. The sample holds 250,000 to 300,000 clones, approximately 91% seen once. Sequenced input: PBMCs or T cells enriched from blood (not recorded which). Receptor source: a woman between 40 and 50 years old who had recovered from COVID-19.

V gene TRBV5-1 combines with J gene TRBJ2-7; D remains unclear. The CDR3 is 14 residues long. Germline V lookup: CDR1 SGHRS, CDR2 YFSETQ. Trimming took off 4 bases at V and 4 bases at J, with 15 bases between the two ends. CDR3 sequence (DNA): TGCGCCAGCAGCCCATTCGTTCAGGAATACGAGCAGTACTTC. This gives the protein CASSPFVQEYEQYF.

The J gene is TRBJ1-4, the V gene TRBV30; tentatively, D is TRBD1 (5 bases). The CDR3 consists of 14 residues. Germline V CDR1 and CDR2: GTSNPN, SVGIG (reference sequence). V lost 5 bases and J 3 bases, leaving 13 bases between the germline ends. CDR3 sequence reads: CAWGTTEANEKLFF. The CDR3 DNA is TGTGCCTGGGGGACGACAGAGGCTAATGAAAAACTGTTTTTT.

This chain connects TRBV27 to TRBJ2-7; TRBD2 matches 7 bases. Germline assignment: CDR1 MNHEY and CDR2 SMNVEV (reference sequence). V gave up 5 bases and J gave up 6 bases; unmatched junction bases: 7. CDR3 size: 13 residues. The CDR3 protein is CASSRPGGSEQYF. CDR3 nucleotide sequence: TGTGCCAGCAGTCGCCCGGGGGGTTCCGAGCAGTACTTC.

The sample holds one count of this clone. The V call is TRBV7-2, the J call TRBJ2-5; TRBD2 matches 9 bases. CDR1 is SGHTA and CDR2 is FQGNSA in the germline V gene. Trimming cost V 5 bases and J 3 bases; bases outside gene matches: 4. This CDR3 is built from 14 residues. Written as DNA, the CDR3 is TGTGCCAGCAGCCAGGGACTAGCTGAAGAGACCCAGTACTTC. Its protein is CASSQGLAEETQYF. Based on the CDR3 plus reference TRBV7-2 and TRBJ2-5, the full variable domain is GAGVSQSPSNKVTEKGKDVELRCDPISGHTALYWYRQSLGQGLEFLIYFQGNSAPDKSGLPSDRFSAERTGGSVSTLTIQRTQQEDSAVYLCASSQGLAEETQYFGPGTRLLVL.

This chain links TRBV18 with TRBJ1-1, with D possibly TRBD1 on 5 matching bases. Germline CDR1 and CDR2: KGHSH and LQKENI. V gave up 2 bases and J gave up 6 bases, with 13 bases separating them. The CDR3 sequence is 14 residues long. CDR3 sequence reads: CASSPSGQGSEAFF. The CDR3 nucleotides are TGTGCCAGCTCACCATCGGGCCAGGGCTCTGAAGCTTTCTTT.